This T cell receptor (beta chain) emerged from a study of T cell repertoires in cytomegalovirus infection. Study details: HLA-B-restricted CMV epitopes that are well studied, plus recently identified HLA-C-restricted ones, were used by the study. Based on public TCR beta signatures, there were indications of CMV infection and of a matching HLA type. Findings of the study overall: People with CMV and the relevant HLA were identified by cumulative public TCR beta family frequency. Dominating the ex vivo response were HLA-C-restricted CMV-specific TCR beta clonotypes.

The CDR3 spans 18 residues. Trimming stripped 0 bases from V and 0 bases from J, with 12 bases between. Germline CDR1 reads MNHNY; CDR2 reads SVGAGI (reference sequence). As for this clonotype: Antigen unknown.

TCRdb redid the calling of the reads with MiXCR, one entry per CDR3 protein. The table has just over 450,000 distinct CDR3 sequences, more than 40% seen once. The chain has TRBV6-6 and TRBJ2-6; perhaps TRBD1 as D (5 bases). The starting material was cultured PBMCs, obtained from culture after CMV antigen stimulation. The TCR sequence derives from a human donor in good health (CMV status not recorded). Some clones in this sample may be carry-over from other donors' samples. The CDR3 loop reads CASSYSDTNLSGANVLTF. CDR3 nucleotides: TGTGCCAGCAGTTACTCGGACACGAATCTCTCTGGGGCCAACGTCCTGACTTTC.